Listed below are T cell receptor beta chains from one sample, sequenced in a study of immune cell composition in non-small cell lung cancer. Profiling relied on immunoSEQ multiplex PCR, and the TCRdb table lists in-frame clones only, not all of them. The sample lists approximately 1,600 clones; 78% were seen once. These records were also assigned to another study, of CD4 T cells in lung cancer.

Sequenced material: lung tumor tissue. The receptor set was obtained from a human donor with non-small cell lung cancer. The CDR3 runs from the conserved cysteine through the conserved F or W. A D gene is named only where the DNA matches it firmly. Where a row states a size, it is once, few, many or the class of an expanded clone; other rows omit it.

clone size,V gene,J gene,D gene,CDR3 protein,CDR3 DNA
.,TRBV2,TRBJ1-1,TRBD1,CASNQQGASTEAFF,TGTGCCAGCAATCAACAGGGGGCAAGCACTGAAGCTTTCTTT
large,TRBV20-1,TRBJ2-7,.,CSARDVYEQYF,TGCAGTGCTAGAGACGTATACGAGCAGTACTTC
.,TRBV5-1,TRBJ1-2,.,CASSLSTGPDGYTF,TGCGCCAGCAGCTTGAGTACAGGGCCGGATGGCTACACCTTC
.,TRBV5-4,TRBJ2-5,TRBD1,CASRVDRGTETQYF,TGTGCCAGCAGAGTGGACAGGGGAACGGAGACCCAGTACTTC
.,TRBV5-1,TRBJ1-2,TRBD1,CASSFSGGGGHGYTF,TGCGCCAGCAGCTTTTCAGGGGGCGGGGGCCATGGCTACACCTTC
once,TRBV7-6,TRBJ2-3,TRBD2,CASSHGGADTQYF,TGTGCCAGCAGCCACGGGGGGGCAGATACGCAGTATTTT
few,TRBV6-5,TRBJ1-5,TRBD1,CASGRTGQGDQPQHF,TGTGCCAGCGGGAGAACAGGACAGGGGGATCAGCCCCAGCATTTT
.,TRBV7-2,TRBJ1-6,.,CASSLGSPGDNSPLHF,TGTGCCAGCAGCTTAGGATCCCCAGGCGATAATTCACCCCTCCACTTT
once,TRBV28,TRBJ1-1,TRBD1,CASSLGQGRSTEAFF,TGTGCCAGCAGTCTCGGACAGGGTAGGAGCACTGAAGCTTTCTTT
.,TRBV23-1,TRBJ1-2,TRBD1,CASSTRTGANYGYTF,TGCGCCAGCAGTACCCGGACAGGGGCTAACTATGGCTACACCTTC
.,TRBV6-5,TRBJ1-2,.,CASSPSVLNYGYTF,TGTGCCAGCAGTCCGTCCGTCCTCAACTATGGCTACACCTTC
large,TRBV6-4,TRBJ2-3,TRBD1,CASSQGQGATDTQYF,TGTGCCAGCAGCCAGGGACAGGGTGCAACAGATACGCAGTATTTT
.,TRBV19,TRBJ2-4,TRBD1,CASQLQGAAKNIQYF,TGTGCCAGCCAATTACAGGGGGCGGCCAAAAACATTCAGTACTTC
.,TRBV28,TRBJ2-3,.,CASSTAGPTDTQYF,TGTGCCAGCAGTACCGCGGGGCCGACAGATACGCAGTATTTT
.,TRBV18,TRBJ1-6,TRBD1,CASSPDRGDSPLHF,TGTGCCAGCTCACCGGACAGGGGCGACTCACCCCTCCACTTT
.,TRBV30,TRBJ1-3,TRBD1,CAWILAPGQGGNTIYF,TGTGCCTGGATTCTCGCACCGGGACAGGGGGGAAACACCATATATTTT
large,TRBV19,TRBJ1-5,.,CASSIGAYSNQPQHF,TGTGCCAGTAGTATAGGGGCGTATAGCAATCAGCCCCAGCATTTT
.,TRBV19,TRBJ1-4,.,CASSYRSKEKLFF,TGTGCCAGTAGCTACAGGTCAAAAGAAAAACTGTTTTTT
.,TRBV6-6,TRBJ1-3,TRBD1,CASSQDRGSGNTIYF,TGTGCCAGCAGCCAGGACAGGGGCTCTGGAAACACCATATATTTT
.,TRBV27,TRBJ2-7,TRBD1,CASKGTGGLYEQYF,TGTGCCAGCAAGGGGACAGGGGGCTTGTACGAGCAGTACTTC
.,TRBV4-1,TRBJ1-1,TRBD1,CASSQDPPGGFTEAFF,TGCGCCAGCAGCCAAGATCCCCCAGGGGGGTTCACTGAAGCTTTCTTT
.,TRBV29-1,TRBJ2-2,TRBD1,CSVDRGHTGELFF,TGCAGCGTTGACAGGGGGCACACCGGGGAGCTGTTTTTT
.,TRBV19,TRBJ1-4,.,CASSVWTEDEKLFF,TGTGCCAGTAGTGTGTGGACGGAGGACGAAAAACTGTTTTTT
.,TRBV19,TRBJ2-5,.,CASTNLSGTKRETQYF,TGTGCCAGTACTAATTTGTCGGGGACAAAGCGAGAGACCCAGTACTTC
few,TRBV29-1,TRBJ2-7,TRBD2,CSVAGTNYEQYF,TGCAGCGTGGCAGGGACTAACTACGAGCAGTACTTC
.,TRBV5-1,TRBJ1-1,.,CASSFFDSNTEAFF,TGCGCCAGCAGCTTTTTTGACAGCAACACTGAAGCTTTCTTT
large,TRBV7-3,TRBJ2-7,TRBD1,CASSTTGTGLYEQYF,TGTGCCAGCAGCACCACCGGGACAGGGCTCTACGAGCAGTACTTC
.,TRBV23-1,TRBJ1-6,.,CASSQSTGSNSPLHF,TGCGCCAGCAGTCAATCCACAGGGAGTAATTCACCCCTCCACTTT
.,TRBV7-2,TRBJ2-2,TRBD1,CASSLTGTGELFF,TGTGCCAGCAGCCTGACAGGGACCGGGGAGCTGTTTTTT
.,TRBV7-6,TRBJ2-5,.,CASSPWGHPREETQYF,TGTGCCAGCAGCCCCTGGGGACACCCAAGGGAAGAGACCCAGTACTTC
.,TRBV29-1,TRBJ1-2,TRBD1,CSAGDSYGYTF,TGCAGCGCTGGGGACAGTTATGGCTACACCTTC
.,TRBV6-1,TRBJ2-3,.,CASSQPLLAGPTQYF,TGTGCCAGCAGTCAACCCCTACTAGCCGGACCTACGCAGTATTTT
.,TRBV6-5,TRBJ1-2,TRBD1,CASSRQGALQGYTF,TGTGCCAGCAGTCGACAGGGGGCGCTTCAAGGCTACACCTTC
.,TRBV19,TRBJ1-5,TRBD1,CASSFSGGRGNQPQHF,TGTGCCAGTAGTTTCTCAGGGGGCAGGGGCAATCAGCCCCAGCATTTT
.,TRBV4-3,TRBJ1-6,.,CASSQEGTGMSPLHF,TGCGCCAGCAGCCAAGAAGGAACAGGGATGTCACCCCTCCACTTT
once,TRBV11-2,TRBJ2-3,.,CASSYTSTDTQYF,TGTGCCAGCAGCTACACATCTACAGATACGCAGTATTTT
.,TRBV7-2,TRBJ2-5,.,CASSLALTGELQETQYF,TGTGCCAGCAGCTTAGCGTTAACGGGGGAACTTCAAGAGACCCAGTACTTC
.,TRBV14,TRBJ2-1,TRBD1,CASSHGRTGAFGEQFF,TGTGCCAGCAGCCATGGGAGGACAGGGGCCTTTGGGGAGCAGTTCTTC
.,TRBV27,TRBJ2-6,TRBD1,CASSKGQGRSGANVLTF,TGTGCCAGCAGCAAGGGACAGGGGCGCTCTGGGGCCAACGTCCTGACTTTC
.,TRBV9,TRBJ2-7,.,CASSPRGSSDSEQYF,TGTGCCAGCAGCCCCCGGGGTAGTTCGGACTCCGAGCAGTACTTC
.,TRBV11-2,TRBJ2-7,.,CASSFMETYEQYF,TGTGCCAGCAGCTTTATGGAGACCTACGAGCAGTACTTC